The present TCR beta chain was sequenced within a study of T cells in localized non-small cell lung cancer. Profiling relied on immunoSEQ multiplex PCR, and the TCRdb table lists in-frame clones only, not all of them. The table includes some 50,000 clones, approximately 81% detected once. Germline CDR1 SNHLY, CDR2 FYNNEI. The V gene lost 5 bases and the J gene lost 7 bases, with 7 bases spanning the gap. The CDR3 sequence is 11 residues long. This clonotype was obtained from a man aged 40 to 70 with stage III lung adenocarcinoma. This specimen consisted of peripheral blood mononuclear cells, obtained before any cancer treatment. The chain uses TRBV2 and TRBJ2-3, with D uncertain. CDR3 DNA sequence: TGTGCCAGCAGTCCCTCTAATACGCAGTATTTT. It translates to CASSPSNTQYF. Looking up the rest from reference TRBV2 and TRBJ2-3 gives the full variable domain: EPEVTQTPSHQVTQMGQEVILRCVPISNHLYFYWYRQILGQKVEFLVSFYNNEISEKSEIFDDQFSVERPDGSNFTLKIRSTKLEDSAMYFCASSPSNTQYFGPGTRLTVL.